This is a list of T cell receptor beta chains from one sample in a study of shared clonotypes between healthy human individuals. Sequenced by immunoSEQ multiplex PCR; TCRdb stores in-frame clones only, minus some. The table lists about 2 million clones, 85% to 95% of them singletons. The specimen was naive CD4+ T cells sorted from blood. The receptors come from a man aged 18 to 30 in good health. Both conserved end residues are part of each CDR3. Each record gives: clone size, J gene, D gene, V gene, CDR3 protein, CDR3 DNA. The D gene is left open where the match is weak. Clone size is stated in some rows and not others, as once, few, many or a class when expanded.

-,TRBJ2-2,-,TRBV5-1,CASSSQATGELFF,TGCGCCAGCAGCTCCCAGGCCACCGGGGAGCTGTTTTTT
-,TRBJ2-1,-,TRBV30,CAWSTRTFLGSHSNEQFF,TGTGCCTGGAGTACGAGAACTTTTCTCGGAAGTCATAGCAATGAGCAGTTCTTC
-,TRBJ1-6,-,TRBV5-1,CASSLETANSPLHF,TGCGCCAGCAGCTTAGAGACAGCAAATTCACCCCTCCACTTT
-,TRBJ1-1,-,TRBV7-6,CASSLVSVGSMNTEAFF,TGTGCCAGCAGCTTAGTGTCCGTGGGCAGTATGAACACTGAAGCTTTCTTT
-,TRBJ1-2,-,TRBV7-2,CASSLGLAASTGYGYTF,TGTGCCAGCAGCTTAGGGTTGGCAGCTTCGACGGGCTATGGCTACACCTTC
-,TRBJ2-5,TRBD2,TRBV19,CASRLTSGTETQYF,TGTGCCAGTAGGTTAACTAGCGGTACTGAGACCCAGTACTTC
once,TRBJ1-6,-,TRBV7-8,CASSLGLKAASNSPLHF,TGTGCCAGCAGCTTAGGGTTAAAGGCCGCCTCAAACTCACCCCTCCACTTT
-,TRBJ2-6,-,TRBV7-8,CASSPPGTTFSGANVLTF,TGTGCCAGCAGCCCGCCCGGGACAACTTTCTCTGGGGCCAACGTCCTGACTTTC
-,TRBJ2-7,-,TRBV4-1,CASSLPGDSYEQYF,TGCGCCAGCAGCCTCCCCGGGGACTCCTACGAGCAGTACTTC
-,TRBJ2-1,TRBD2,TRBV6-5,CASSLGLGGDNEQFF,TGTGCCAGCAGCCTGGGACTAGGGGGGGACAATGAGCAGTTCTTC
-,TRBJ2-1,-,TRBV5-1,CASSLTTKHKSSYNEQFF,TGCGCCAGCAGCCTCACAACCAAGCACAAGAGCTCCTACAATGAGCAGTTCTTC
-,TRBJ1-6,-,TRBV5-1,CASSLVGGYNSPLHF,TGCGCCAGCAGCTTGGTAGGAGGCTATAATTCACCCCTCCACTTT
-,TRBJ1-6,-,TRBV21-1,CASSKERTGGNNSPLHF,TGTGCCAGCAGCAAAGAAAGGACAGGGGGCAATAATTCACCCCTCCACTTT
-,TRBJ1-2,TRBD1,TRBV28,CASRSTGNLYGYTF,TGTGCCAGCAGATCGACAGGGAACCTTTATGGCTACACCTTC
once,TRBJ1-6,-,TRBV6-5,CATVGPPPRSPLHF,TGTGCCACCGTTGGCCCTCCTCCACGTTCACCCCTCCACTTT
-,TRBJ2-5,TRBD1,TRBV19,CASGQGYQETQYF,TGTGCCAGTGGACAGGGATACCAAGAGACCCAGTACTTC
-,TRBJ2-3,TRBD2,TRBV9,CASSVGRSGASTDTQYF,TGTGCCAGCAGCGTGGGGAGAAGCGGGGCCAGCACAGATACGCAGTATTTT
-,TRBJ2-7,-,TRBV6-1,CASGGGPSYEQYF,TGTGCCAGCGGTGGAGGACCTTCCTACGAGCAGTACTTC
-,TRBJ1-1,-,TRBV7-2,CASSFPHGVEAFF,TGTGCCAGCAGCTTTCCTCACGGAGTTGAAGCTTTCTTT
once,TRBJ2-7,TRBD2,TRBV6-5,CASGLRGGGAYEQYF,TGTGCCAGCGGACTCAGAGGCGGGGGGGCCTACGAGCAGTACTTC
-,TRBJ2-7,-,TRBV9,CASSVETGRSYEQYF,TGTGCCAGCAGCGTAGAAACAGGGAGGTCCTACGAGCAGTACTTC
once,TRBJ2-3,TRBD2,TRBV28,CASRASGAQQTQYF,TGTGCCAGTAGGGCTAGCGGGGCCCAACAGACGCAGTATTTT
-,TRBJ1-6,TRBD1,TRBV7-2,CASSFTGGSNSPLHF,TGTGCCAGCAGCTTTACAGGGGGAAGTAATTCACCCCTCCACTTT
-,TRBJ1-2,-,TRBV18,CASSPGRGPNYGYTF,TGTGCCAGCTCACCTGGCCGGGGCCCTAACTATGGCTACACCTTC
-,TRBJ2-3,-,TRBV11-2,CASSPQSTDTQYF,TGTGCCAGCAGCCCCCAGTCCACAGATACGCAGTATTTT
-,TRBJ1-1,-,TRBV25-1,CASSWLNTEAFF,TGTGCCAGCAGTTGGTTGAACACTGAAGCTTTCTTT
-,TRBJ1-2,-,TRBV28,CASSSVGGEYGYTF,TGTGCCAGCAGTTCCGTGGGCGGAGAATATGGCTACACCTTC
-,TRBJ1-1,-,TRBV5-1,CASSLGPGGMNTEAFF,TGCGCCAGCAGCTTGGGTCCCGGGGGTATGAACACTGAAGCTTTCTTT
-,TRBJ2-1,TRBD1,TRBV7-3,CASSLSGGSYNEQFF,TGTGCCAGCAGCCTATCAGGGGGCTCCTACAATGAGCAGTTCTTC
-,TRBJ1-6,TRBD1,TRBV6-4,CASSDPDRVKVSPLHF,TGTGCCAGCAGTGATCCCGACAGGGTGAAGGTGTCACCCCTCCACTTT
-,TRBJ2-2,TRBD2,TRBV10-3,CASSYLGLAKNTGELFF,TGTGCCAGCAGTTACTTAGGACTAGCGAAGAACACCGGGGAGCTGTTTTTT
-,TRBJ2-1,-,TRBV7-2,CASSLRGNEQFF,TGTGCCAGCAGCTTACGGGGGAATGAGCAGTTCTTC
-,TRBJ1-4,-,TRBV7-2,CASSFGVVGEKLFF,TGTGCCAGCAGCTTCGGGGTAGTTGGCGAAAAACTGTTTTTT
-,TRBJ1-1,-,TRBV29-1,CSVGSGGTEAFF,TGCAGCGTTGGTAGCGGGGGGACTGAAGCTTTCTTT
-,TRBJ1-6,-,TRBV5-1,CASSLEPGHNNSPLHF,TGCGCCAGCAGCTTGGAGCCGGGACATAATAATTCACCCCTCCACTTT
-,TRBJ2-7,-,TRBV10-1,CASSDVGRWVYYEQYF,TGCGCCAGCAGTGACGTCGGCAGGTGGGTTTACTACGAGCAGTACTTC
-,TRBJ1-1,-,TRBV30,CAWSGKLNTEAFF,TGTGCCTGGAGTGGAAAACTGAACACTGAAGCTTTCTTT
-,TRBJ2-7,TRBD1,TRBV6-5,CASSRTGTGYYEQYF,TGTGCCAGCAGCCGTACCGGGACAGGGTACTACGAGCAGTACTTC
-,TRBJ2-7,-,TRBV19,CASSISPDGGFEQYF,TGTGCCAGTAGTATAAGTCCTGACGGAGGGTTCGAGCAGTACTTC
-,TRBJ1-5,-,TRBV7-2,CASSLESSNQPQHF,TGTGCCAGCAGCTTGGAGAGTAGCAATCAGCCCCAGCATTTT
-,TRBJ1-6,-,TRBV5-4,CASSPKEQGGNSPLHF,TGTGCCAGCAGCCCCAAGGAACAGGGCGGAAATTCACCCCTCCACTTT
-,TRBJ1-2,-,TRBV4-1,CASSQVPRPGSYGYTF,TGCGCCAGCAGCCAAGTACCCAGGCCGGGGAGCTATGGCTACACCTTC
-,TRBJ1-4,-,TRBV5-5,CASSNVPEKLFF,TGTGCCAGCAGCAATGTGCCTGAAAAACTGTTTTTT
-,TRBJ2-3,-,TRBV19,CASAYLDTQYF,TGTGCCAGTGCCTATCTCGATACGCAGTATTTT
-,TRBJ2-3,-,TRBV5-4,CASSSTDTQYF,TGTGCCAGCAGCAGCACAGATACGCAGTATTTT
-,TRBJ2-7,-,TRBV27,CASSLQGTTYEQYF,TGTGCCAGCAGTTTACAGGGGACCACCTACGAGCAGTACTTC
-,TRBJ1-1,TRBD1,TRBV27,CASSGTGDVKAFF,TGTGCCAGCAGTGGGACAGGGGATGTAAAAGCTTTCTTT
-,TRBJ2-7,TRBD1,TRBV7-9,CASSLGQGADEQYF,TGTGCCAGCAGCTTAGGACAGGGGGCGGACGAGCAGTACTTC
-,TRBJ2-3,TRBD1,TRBV6-6,CASTYTGGGDTQYF,TGTGCCAGCACCTACACAGGGGGCGGCGATACGCAGTATTTT
-,TRBJ2-4,-,TRBV4-1,CASSQGVGKNGDIQYF,TGCGCCAGCAGCCAGGGCGTGGGCAAAAACGGGGACATTCAGTACTTC
-,TRBJ2-1,-,TRBV6-5,CASRPGPYNEQFF,TGTGCCAGCAGACCAGGGCCCTACAATGAGCAGTTCTTC
-,TRBJ1-5,-,TRBV9,CASSADLNQPQHF,TGTGCCAGCAGCGCAGACCTTAATCAGCCCCAGCATTTT
-,TRBJ2-2,-,TRBV6-5,CASSSTSPNTGELFF,TGTGCCAGCAGTTCTACCTCCCCGAACACCGGGGAGCTGTTTTTT
-,TRBJ1-1,-,TRBV29-1,CSAQGQNTEAFF,TGCAGCGCCCAGGGACAGAACACTGAAGCTTTCTTT
once,TRBJ1-2,TRBD1,TRBV10-3,CAISGQGLDGYTF,TGTGCCATCAGTGGACAGGGCTTAGATGGCTACACCTTC
few,TRBJ2-6,-,TRBV25-1,CASSGGGSPGANVLTF,TGTGCCAGCAGTGGGGGCGGGTCTCCTGGGGCCAACGTCCTGACTTTC
few,TRBJ1-4,TRBD1,TRBV27,CASSSRSGGDEKLFF,TGTGCCAGCAGTTCTAGATCAGGGGGCGATGAAAAACTGTTTTTT
-,TRBJ1-1,-,TRBV6-5,CASSYSPGQNTEAFF,TGTGCCAGCAGTTACTCTCCGGGCCAGAACACTGAAGCTTTCTTT
-,TRBJ2-3,TRBD2,TRBV4-1,CASSPFSGRDVTDTQYF,TGCGCCAGCAGCCCATTTAGCGGGAGGGACGTCACAGATACGCAGTATTTT
-,TRBJ1-5,-,TRBV7-2,CASSLETGWYSNQPQHF,TGTGCCAGCAGCTTAGAGACAGGATGGTATAGCAATCAGCCCCAGCATTTT